The 5 T cell receptor beta chains presented below share a single source sample, sequenced in a study of spatial heterogeneity in lung cancer. Study-wide results and limits: Tumors with more nonsynonymous mutations had more expanded intratumoral alpha and beta TCRs.

These TCRs are of unknown antigen specificity. As for time point: sample taken at primary tumor resection. Each CDR3 protein gets one entry after TCRdb re-called the 5' RACE reads with MiXCR. This sample has 7,500 to 8,000 distinct CDR3 sequences; about 6.7% occur once, and the top ten carry roughly 19%. The source was lung tumor tissue, collected at surgery. Source of these receptors: a female donor with early-stage non-small cell lung cancer.

This clonotype was recorded a few times. The V and J genes are TRBV4-1 and TRBJ2-1; D ambiguous. Trimming stripped 3 bases from V and 4 bases from J, with 1 base between. This CDR3 comprises 11 residues. From germline, CDR1 is MGHRA and CDR2 YSYEKL. The CDR3 protein is CASSQYNEQFF. In DNA form, the CDR3 reads TGCGCCAGCAGCCAGTACAATGAGCAGTTCTTC.

This clonotype is medium-sized within its sample. The CDR3 nucleotides are TGTGCCAGCAGCTCCAATTCCTACGAGCAGTACTTC. The encoded protein is CASSSNSYEQYF. The rearrangement joins TRBV11-3 to TRBJ2-7; D unclear. V lost 4 bases to trimming and J lost 1 base, with 5 bases between them. The CDR3 has 12 amino acids. Germline V lookup: CDR1 SGHNT, CDR2 YENEEA.

This clonotype came up many times. The chain joins TRBV30 to TRBJ2-2, with TRBD1 identical over 10 bases. V lost 4 bases and J lost 7; bases outside the gene matches: 9. Germline V lookup: CDR1 GTSNPN, CDR2 SVGIG (reference sequence). There are 15 residues in the CDR3. This chain's CDR3 is CAWNPAGTGVGELFF. The CDR3 coding sequence is TGTGCCTGGAACCCAGCCGGGACAGGGGTCGGGGAGCTGTTTTTT.

The chain joins TRBV6-4 to TRBJ2-1; possible D gene TRBD1, 7 bases. The CDR3 runs to 16 residues. Germline CDR1 is MRHNA and CDR2 is SNTAGT. V was cut by 6 bases and J by 5 bases, with 20 bases left in between. CDR3 in amino acids: CASSPGFGGGHNEQFF. The DNA for the CDR3 is TGTGCCAGCAGCCCCGGGTTTGGAGGGGGCCACAATGAGCAGTTCTTC.

This clonotype has ten or more counts. V gene TRBV9 combines with J gene TRBJ2-3, with 12 bases matching TRBD2. With V trimmed by 3 bases and J by 4 bases, 6 bases remained unmatched. The CDR3 sequence is 16 residues long. Germline CDR1 reads SGDLS; CDR2 reads YYNGEE. CDR3: CASSASGRATADTQYF. The CDR3 bases are TGTGCCAGCAGCGCTAGCGGGAGGGCCACCGCAGATACGCAGTATTTT.